These T cell receptor beta chains were read from a single sample in a study of glioma-infiltrating T cells. TCRdb itself ran the multiplex PCR reads through MiXCR, one entry per CDR3 protein. This sample yields approximately 12,000 distinct CDR3 sequences, of which more than 25% are seen a single time; about two fifths belongs to the top ten. The specimen was glioma tissue, nonneoplastic brain tissue, or PBMCs (not recorded which). The receptors stem from a human donor with low-grade glioma or glioblastoma, undergoing nonglioma brain surgery, or in good health (not recorded which). Each CDR3 is given with its conserved first and last residue. D genes are given only for firm matches. A row's size may be missing; if present it is once, few, many or a size class.

TRBV27	NA	NA	TRBJ2-2	TGTGCCAGTAGCCCAATGAGGACCGGGGAGCTGTTTTTT	CASSPMRTGELFF
TRBV29-1	medium-sized	NA	TRBJ2-5	TGCAGCGTTCGGGCAGCACAAGAGACCCAGTACTTC	CSVRAAQETQYF
TRBV20-1	many	NA	TRBJ2-3	TGCAGTGCTAGGTCCTTCAGGGGATTTGAGGATACGCAGTATTTT	CSARSFRGFEDTQYF
TRBV20-1	NA	TRBD2	TRBJ2-5	TGCAGTGCTCGACGAGGGACTAGCGGGAGAAGAGAGATCCAGTACTTC	CSARRGTSGRREIQYF
TRBV11-3	NA	NA	TRBJ1-5	TGTGCCATCATCCGGGGAAGCAATCAGCCCCAGCATTTT	CAIIRGSNQPQHF
TRBV19	few	NA	TRBJ2-2	TGTGCCAGTAGTACAGTTTTGGGGGAGCTGTTTTTT	CASSTVLGELFF
TRBV7-6	once	NA	TRBJ1-6	TGTGCCAGCATCTTGGGGTCGGGACTTGGTGGGTCACCCCTCAACTTT	CASILGSGLGGSPLNF
TRBV29-1	NA	TRBD2	TRBJ2-7	TGCAGCGTTGCTAGCGGGGCCTACGAGCAGTACTTC	CSVASGAYEQYF
TRBV4-1	many	NA	TRBJ1-1	TGCGCCAGCAGCCAAGATGCGGGGACTGAAGCTTTCTTT	CASSQDAGTEAFF
TRBV7-9	many	NA	TRBJ2-3	TGTGCCAGCAGCCCACAGCCAACGCAGTATTTT	CASSPQPTQYF
TRBV3-1	many	NA	TRBJ2-4	TGTGCCAGCAGCCAAGGGGTGGGCATTCAGTACTTC	CASSQGVGIQYF
TRBV20-1	NA	NA	TRBJ1-2	TGCAGTGCTATATTAGGGTCGAAAGGCTGTGGCTACACCTTC	CSAILGSKGCGYTF
TRBV7-6	few	NA	TRBJ2-1	TGTGCCAGCAGCTTAGGATGGCGGGACTTCTCGAATTCCTACAATGAGCAGTTCTTC	CASSLGWRDFSNSYNEQFF
TRBV11-1	few	TRBD2	TRBJ2-1	TGTGCCAGCAGCTTGACTAGCGGGAGTCAGTATGAGCAGTTCTTC	CASSLTSGSQYEQFF
TRBV6-1	many	NA	TRBJ1-5	TGTGCCAGCAGTAAACCCAATCAGCCCCAGCATTTT	CASSKPNQPQHF
TRBV2	NA	TRBD1	TRBJ2-3	TGTGCCAGCAGCCAACACAGGGGTCGCACAGATACGCAGTATTTT	CASSQHRGRTDTQYF
TRBV2	few	TRBD1	TRBJ1-3	TGTGCCAGCAGTGACGAGGGACAGGGGGCCACTGGAAACACCATATATTTT	CASSDEGQGATGNTIYF
TRBV3-1	few	NA	TRBJ1-5	TGTGCCAGCAGCCAAGACAGACTCTGGCCCCAGCATTTT	CASSQDRLWPQHF
TRBV5-1	few	NA	TRBJ2-7	TGCGCCAGCAGGGAAACCTACGAGCAGTACTTC	CASRETYEQYF
TRBV20-1	many	TRBD2	TRBJ2-7	TGCAGTGCTAGAGTTGCGCTAGCGGGAGGGGGGGAGCAGTACTTC	CSARVALAGGGEQYF
TRBV6-1	many	TRBD2	TRBJ2-2	TGTGCCAGCAGGAGCCTTAGCGGGAGAAGTCCCGGGGAGCTGTTTTTT	CASRSLSGRSPGELFF
TRBV19	NA	NA	TRBJ2-1	TGTGCCAGTAGTACCGGGACGAACAATGAGCAGTTCTTC	CASSTGTNNEQFF
TRBV3-1	few	NA	TRBJ1-5	TGTGCCAGCAGCCAAGACCCAGGGCAGCCCCAGCATTTT	CASSQDPGQPQHF
TRBV3-1	few	TRBD2	TRBJ2-5	TGTGCCAGCAGCCCGGGGACTAGCTCTGCGGAGACCCAGTACTTC	CASSPGTSSAETQYF
TRBV7-3	NA	NA	TRBJ2-2	TGTGCCAGCAGCGTCGCGGAGAACACCGGGGAGCTGTTTTTT	CASSVAENTGELFF
TRBV11-2	few	NA	TRBJ2-5	TGTGCCAGCAGCTTCCACCATAAGGGCGATGGGACCCAGTACTTC	CASSFHHKGDGTQYF
TRBV10-2	few	NA	TRBJ1-1	TGCGCCAGCAGTGAGTCGGGGAGGGGCACTGAAGCTTTCTTT	CASSESGRGTEAFF
TRBV7-9	NA	NA	TRBJ1-1	TGTGCCAGCAGCTTCGGAGGGAACACTGAAGGTTTCTTT	CASSFGGNTEGFF
TRBV29-1	few	NA	TRBJ1-1	TGCAGCGTTGTAGGGAGCTGGACTGAAGCTTTCTTT	CSVVGSWTEAFF
TRBV4-1	few	NA	TRBJ2-7	TGCGCCAGCAGCCAAGACAACAGCCTCGACCCCTACGAGCAGTACTTC	CASSQDNSLDPYEQYF
TRBV6-2/TRBV6-3	NA	NA	TRBJ1-1	TGTGCCAGCAGCTTAGCCGGGAGGGACATAGGGTTCACTGAAGCTTTCTTT	CASSLAGRDIGFTEAFF
TRBV12-3/TRBV12-4	NA	TRBD1	TRBJ1-1	TGTGCCAGCAGTTTAGCAGGGGGGACAGGGTATGCGAACACTGAAGCTTTCTTT	CASSLAGGTGYANTEAFF
TRBV28	NA	TRBD1	TRBJ2-3	TGTGCCAGCAGTTCGAAATTTGCCCGGACAGGGAAAGGGGCTACGCAGTATTTT	CASSSKFARTGKGATQYF
TRBV28	NA	NA	TRBJ1-1	TGTGCCAGTAGTTCCAAAGGGAACACTGAAGCTTTCTTT	CASSSKGNTEAFF
TRBV7-2	NA	NA	TRBJ2-7	TGTGCCAGCAGCCCCGGCAGGCGCGGGGCCCCCTACGAGCAGTACTTC	CASSPGRRGAPYEQYF
TRBV20-1	medium-sized	NA	TRBJ1-6	TGCAGTGCTGCCCTAGGACAGAATAATTCACCCCTCCACTTT	CSAALGQNNSPLHF
TRBV3-1	NA	NA	TRBJ2-7	TGTGCCAGCAGCCAAGATTTTTATGCCGAGCAGTACTTC	CASSQDFYAEQYF
TRBV6-5	NA	TRBD1	TRBJ1-1	TGTGCCAGCACCCTAACCCAACAGGGGTACACTGAAGCTTTCTTT	CASTLTQQGYTEAFF
TRBV7-9	medium-sized	TRBD1	TRBJ1-2	TGTGCCAGCAGCCGCGAAGGGACAGACCCGAATGGCTACACCTTC	CASSREGTDPNGYTF
TRBV18	few	TRBD2	TRBJ2-3	TGTGCCAGCTCTCGACTAGCGGGAGAAACAGATACGCAGTATTTT	CASSRLAGETDTQYF